This T cell receptor (beta chain) comes out of a study of identical twins. Germline-derived CDR1 and CDR2 are MNHEY and SMNVEV (reference sequence). This CDR3 has 16 residues. V was cut by 6 bases and J by 5 bases, with 20 bases left in between. Whole-study findings and limits: Interpretation of the results relied on cross-sectional statistical analysis and not on following the same donors.

Turning to this clonotype: Its target is unknown.

Using its own MiXCR run on the 5' RACE reads, TCRdb lists one record per CDR3 protein. The sample has roughly 480,000 distinct CDR3 sequences, approximately 24% seen once. These same data were also listed under a study on T cells expressing NK-cell markers. That work contributes: HCMV serostatus: seven of eight sequenced donors positive, one negative.

The receptor was isolated from a woman aged 18-29 years in good health. The chain couples TRBV27 to TRBJ2-1, with D tentatively TRBD2 (6 bases). The source material was CD4+ T cells sorted from blood. CDR3 nucleotide sequence: TGTGCCAGCAGGCAAACTCTAGCGCCTATTAACAATGAGCAGTTCTTC. Its protein is CASRQTLAPINNEQFF.